These 28 T cell receptor beta chains came from one sample sequenced in a study of post-analysis software for immune sequencing data. Their recognized antigens are unknown. Study results and limitations: TRBV5-6, TRBV5-1 and TRBV20-1 were among roughly 5 TRBV segments more frequent in patients than controls.

TCR beta cDNA libraries included unique molecular identifiers. From the PCR reads, TCRdb called clonotypes with MiXCR, one entry per CDR3 protein. Of about 800,000 distinct CDR3 sequences in the sample, 25% to 30% were seen once. The sequenced material came from blood. The receptors shown here come from a girl aged 5-17 years with multiple sclerosis.

V usage is TRBV28 and J usage is TRBJ1-1; D remains ambiguous. CDR1 is MDHEN, CDR2 SYDVKM, per germline. V shed 6 bases and J shed 3 bases, with 8 bases lying between them. The CDR3 is made up of 12 amino acids. The CDR3 nucleotides read TGTGCCAGCAGCTTGGAGTACACTGAAGCTTTCTTT. Encoded protein: CASSLEYTEAFF.

In its sample, this clonotype was seen a few times. The V and J genes are TRBV7-9 and TRBJ1-2; tentative D call: TRBD1 (5 bases). Trimming left V 1 base short and J 2 bases short, with 8 bases between. This CDR3 is built from 14 residues. Looked up from germline, CDR1 is SEHNR and CDR2 is FQNEAQ (reference sequence). CDR3 coding DNA: TGTGCCAGCAGCTTAGTAGGGGAAAACTATGGCTACACCTTC. Protein sequence: CASSLVGENYGYTF.

This clonotype was recorded a few times. The chain uses TRBV20-1 and TRBJ1-1, with 10 bases identical to TRBD1. The V segment lost 2 bases and the J segment 11 bases; nucleotides outside the gene matches: 5. This CDR3 region has 12 residues. CDR1 is DFQATT, CDR2 SNEGSKA, per germline (reference sequence). The DNA of the CDR3 is TGCAGTGCTAGATCGGGGACAGGGGAGGCTTTCTTT. This translates into CSARSGTGEAFF.

Comments on this clonotype: The junction shows a germline mismatch at one end, possibly a read error. The gene calls are TRBV3-1 and TRBJ2-3, with D perhaps TRBD1 or TRBD2 (5 bases each). Looked up from germline, CDR1 is LGHDT and CDR2 is YNNKEL (reference sequence). The CDR3 is made up of 16 amino acids. The CDR3 DNA reads as TGTGCCGGCAGCCAAGTGTCCGGGGCCGGCACAGATACGCAGTATTTT. Translated, it gives CAGSQVSGAGTDTQYF.

The chain carries TRBV5-1 and TRBJ2-5; possibly TRBD2 for D (6 bases). TRBJ2-7 explains the end of the DNA better; the J call may be wrong. CDR3 length: 17 residues. Germline CDR1 is SGHRS and CDR2 is YFSETQ. Here the CDR3 reads CASSLEGRGTVDYEQYF. Written as DNA, the CDR3 is TGCGCCAGCAGCTTGGAGGGTCGGGGGACGGTGGACTACGAGCAGTACTTC.

This clonotype was seen a handful of times. This chain uses TRBV7-2 with TRBJ2-4; D is undetermined. The CDR3 length is 16 residues. Germline V gene data show CDR1 as SGHTA and CDR2 as FQGNSA. The ends were cut back, 5 bases at V and 0 bases at J, with 14 bases in the middle. The CDR3 sequence: CASSVRWGGAKNIQYF. For the CDR3, the DNA is TGTGCCAGCAGCGTACGGTGGGGTGGAGCCAAAAACATTCAGTACTTC.

The rearrangement uses TRBV5-1 and TRBJ2-2; 8 bases agree with TRBD1. The CDR3 is 15 amino acids. Germline CDR1 and CDR2: SGHRS and YFSETQ. V lost 2 bases to trimming and J lost 2 bases; unmatched junction nucleotides: 2. In DNA, the CDR3 is TGCGCCAGCAGCTTTGGACAGGGAAACACCGGGGAGCTGTTTTTT. As protein: CASSFGQGNTGELFF.

The chain carries TRBV7-8 and TRBJ2-5, with 7 positions matching TRBD2. With 1 base clipped from V and 0 bases from J, the junction kept 5 bases outside the gene matches. The CDR3 extends over 16 amino acids. Germline V gene data show CDR1 as SGHVS and CDR2 as FQNEAQ. The CDR3 loop is CASSLERGGYQETQYF. CDR3 DNA: TGTGCCAGCAGCTTAGAACGGGGAGGGTACCAAGAGACCCAGTACTTC.

As for this clonotype: A read error is likely, as this CDR3 ends without the conserved phenylalanine or tryptophan. The chain carries TRBV15 and TRBJ1-5; D is unclear. The CDR3 is 12 residues long. Trimming left V 1 base short and J 7 bases short, with 5 bases between. The germline gives CDR1 LNHNV, CDR2 YYDKDF (reference sequence). Here the CDR3 DNA reads TGTGCCACCAGCAGAGCGGGCCAGCCCCAGCATTCT. This encodes CATSRAGQPQHS.

The chain has TRBV10-3 and TRBJ2-3; 7 bases are shared with TRBD2. Trimming cost V 4 bases and J 0 bases; bases outside gene matches: 7. Germline V gene lookup returns CDR1 ENHRY and CDR2 SYGVKD. CDR3 length equals 16 residues. CDR3 in amino acids: CAISAASGASTDTQYF. In nucleotides, the CDR3 is TGTGCCATCAGTGCAGCCAGCGGGGCTAGCACAGATACGCAGTATTTT.

This clonotype was seen only a few times. The rearrangement links TRBV20-1 to TRBJ2-7; D is possibly TRBD1 or TRBD2 (5 bases each). V was cut by 1 base and J by 7 bases, with 17 bases left in between. Germline assignment: CDR1 DFQATT and CDR2 SNEGSKA (reference sequence). This CDR3 has 14 residues. The CDR3 DNA is TGCAGTGCTAGAGTACTCCGGGGCCGTTGGGAGCAGTACTTC. It specifies CSARVLRGRWEQYF.

This clonotype came up a few times. The chain links TRBV6-2 or TRBV6-3 to TRBJ2-1, with D perhaps matching TRBD1 (5 bases). Between the trimmed V and J ends, which lost 0 bases and 7 bases, there was a span of 19 bases. Per germline, CDR1 MNHEY and CDR2 SVGEGT. CDR3 size: 17 residues. DNA for the CDR3: TGTGCCAGCAGTTACTCGATTCTTAGGACACTTCGGAATGAGCAGTTCTTC. Its translation is CASSYSILRTLRNEQFF.

V usage is TRBV27 and J usage is TRBJ1-2; 7 positions agree with TRBD1. Germline loops: CDR1 MNHEY, CDR2 SMNVEV (reference sequence). Trimming at V came to 8 bases and at J to 4 bases, leaving 7 bases not matched to a gene. This CDR3 has 13 residues. CDR3 sequence (DNA): TGTGCCAGCCGAAAGACAGGGCTCTATGGCTACACCTTC. Amino acid sequence: CASRKTGLYGYTF.

This clonotype was seen many times. The rearrangement uses TRBV29-1 and TRBJ2-3; 7 bases agree with TRBD1. V gave up 5 bases and J gave up 4 bases; unmatched junction bases: 3. The CDR3 is made up of 12 amino acids. The germline V gene encodes CDR1 SQVTM and CDR2 ANQGSEA. Here the CDR3 reads CSVYRGPDTQYF. CDR3 sequence (DNA): TGCAGCGTTTACAGGGGCCCAGATACGCAGTATTTT.

This chain uses TRBV29-1 with TRBJ2-5; D may match TRBD1 or TRBD2 (5 bases each). Trimming stripped 3 bases from V and 5 bases from J, with 13 bases between. The CDR3 loop spans 13 amino acids. Germline loops: CDR1 SQVTM, CDR2 ANQGSEA. The CDR3 DNA reads as TGCAGCGTTGACGGGGCTACCTATGAGACCCAGTACTTC. Translated, it gives CSVDGATYETQYF.

V usage is TRBV6-1 and J usage is TRBJ2-7; 14 nucleotides line up with TRBD2. Germline values: CDR1 MNHNS, CDR2 SASEGT. CDR3 length: 14 residues. The ends lost 8 bases at V and 3 bases at J; junction bases unmatched: 3. CDR3 coding DNA: TGTGCCAGCGGACTAGCGGGGGGCATCTACGAGCAGTACTTC. It specifies CASGLAGGIYEQYF.

In its sample, this clonotype was seen a few times. This chain uses TRBV7-2 with TRBJ2-1; 8 bases line up with TRBD1. V trimming: 2 bases; J trimming: 2 bases; junction bases outside the gene matches: 2. CDR3 length: 15 amino acids. Germline V gene data show CDR1 as SGHTA and CDR2 as FQGNSA. DNA for the CDR3: TGTGCCAGCAGCTTAAGGGACAGGACCTACAATGAGCAGTTCTTC. It encodes CASSLRDRTYNEQFF.

This clonotype was seen more than once but under ten times. The J gene is TRBJ2-7, the V gene TRBV29-1; no reliable D call. The CDR3 is 13 residues long. CDR1 and CDR2 (germline): SQVTM, ANQGSEA. The V end was cut by 2 bases, the J end by 2 bases, with 10 bases between. The CDR3 coding sequence is TGCAGCGTTGAAACGGAAGAGCCCTACGAGCAGTACTTC. Translating gives CSVETEEPYEQYF.

This clonotype was observed a few times. The gene calls are TRBV20-1 and TRBJ2-3; 10 nucleotides match TRBD2. Germline V lookup: CDR1 DFQATT, CDR2 SNEGSKA (reference sequence). J gave up 2 bases and V 5 bases, and 4 bases lay outside the gene matches. This CDR3 contains 14 residues. In DNA form, the CDR3 reads TGCAGTGCTGAAAGCGGGAGGGTCACAGATACGCAGTATTTT. Translated, it gives CSAESGRVTDTQYF.

This clonotype has a handful of counts. The chain carries TRBV27 and TRBJ1-4; D ambiguous. V dropped 5 bases and J dropped 8 bases, with 15 bases sitting between them. Per germline, CDR1 MNHEY and CDR2 SMNVEV (reference sequence). This CDR3 has 14 amino acids. This CDR3 reads CASSRLDEEEKLFF. The CDR3 DNA reads TGTGCCAGCAGTCGCCTTGATGAGGAGGAAAAACTGTTTTTT.

V is TRBV20-1 and J is TRBJ2-3, with D unclear. This CDR3 comprises 16 residues. Germline CDR1 DFQATT, CDR2 SNEGSKA (reference sequence). V lost 6 bases and J 1 base, leaving 20 bases between the germline ends. CDR3 DNA sequence: TGCAGTGCGTACAAGGGCCTTCCAAGGGGCACAGATACGCAGTATTTT. Protein: CSAYKGLPRGTDTQYF.

This clonotype showed up just a few times. The V call is TRBV11-2, the J call TRBJ2-1, with 11 positions matching TRBD2. The germline V gene encodes CDR1 SGHAT and CDR2 FQNNGV. This CDR3 has 15 amino acids. V gave up 3 bases and J gave up 7 bases; unmatched junction bases: 5. Written as DNA, the CDR3 is TGTGCCAGCAGCTTGGGGACTAGCGGTAAAAATGAGCAGTTCTTC. This sequence encodes CASSLGTSGKNEQFF.

The chain couples TRBV20-1 to TRBJ2-5, with TRBD2 identical over 14 bases. The germline V gene has CDR1 DFQATT and CDR2 SNEGSKA (reference sequence). The CDR3 is 17 amino acids. The V and J ends lost 0 bases and 11 bases, in that order; junction bases with no gene match: 14. CDR3 residues: CSARDWFRLAGGGEQYF. For the CDR3, the DNA is TGCAGTGCTAGAGATTGGTTTCGACTAGCGGGAGGGGGTGAGCAGTACTTC.

This clonotype was counted between two and nine times. The chain recombines TRBV7-9 with TRBJ2-7; D uncertain. The V end lost 5 bases, the J end lost 2 bases, and 13 bases lay between the germline ends. Germline CDR1 is SEHNR and CDR2 is FQNEAQ (reference sequence). There are 14 residues in the CDR3. This CDR3 reads CASSRPRKAYEQYF. The DNA of the CDR3 is TGTGCCAGCAGCCGCCCGAGGAAGGCCTACGAGCAGTACTTC.

This clonotype was seen a few times. The CDR3 loop is CASSAPGQAITF. CDR3 sequence (DNA): TGTGCCAGCAGCGCGCCGGGACAGGCTATCACCTTC. This chain connects TRBV9 to TRBJ1-2; 8 bases fit TRBD1. Trimming removed 3 bases from V and 13 bases from J; junction bases left unmatched: 8. Germline V gene data show CDR1 as SGDLS and CDR2 as YYNGEE. CDR3 length: 12 residues.

Notes on this clonotype: This could be a read error, since a much larger clone is one nucleotide away. The chain couples TRBV20-1 to TRBJ2-3; D is possibly TRBD2 (5 bases). The CDR3 contains 15 residues. Germline CDR1 and CDR2: DFQATT and SNEGSKA (reference sequence). The CDR3, as DNA: TGCAGTGCTAGAACCGGAGGCCCCCACACAGATACGCGGTATTTT. It yields the protein CSARTGGPHTDTRYF.

The CDR3 is CASSGDFSLYSPLHF. CDR3 nucleotide sequence: TGTGCCAGCAGTGGGGACTTTAGTTTGTATTCACCCCTCCACTTT. V gene TRBV2 combines with J gene TRBJ1-6, with D possibly TRBD1 on 5 matching bases. Trimming removed 4 bases at V and 8 bases at J, with 15 bases between. Germline V gives CDR1 SNHLY, CDR2 FYNNEI. The CDR3 consists of 15 residues. Complete variable domain (other parts from reference TRBV2 and TRBJ1-6): EPEVTQTPSHQVTQMGQEVILRCVPISNHLYFYWYRQILGQKVEFLVSFYNNEISEKSEIFDDQFSVERPDGSNFTLKIRSTKLEDSAMYFCASSGDFSLYSPLHFGNGTRLTVT.

V and J are TRBV12-3 or TRBV12-4 and TRBJ2-1; tentatively, D is TRBD1 (7 bases). With 5 bases removed from V and 3 bases from J, the gap between germline ends came to 17 bases. The CDR3 spans 16 residues. The CDR3 loop reads CASSPSPGGRYNEQFF. The DNA for the CDR3 is TGTGCCAGCAGTCCGTCCCCAGGGGGGCGCTACAATGAGCAGTTCTTC.